This T cell receptor (beta chain) was identified in a study of blood T cell repertoires in COVID-19. At the level of the study: There were acute and convalescent COVID-19 samples, and they came from the United States, Italy and Spain. The analysed material was cDNA or gDNA that came from T cells, B-cell-depleted T cells, or PBMCs.

Authors' processing steps: Cell counts per sample came from amplifying reference gene primers. This table comes from immunoSEQ multiplex PCR, and its TCRdb copy is limited to in-frame clones, with some not included. That table furnishes V, J and clone size, whereas the DNA furnished D and trimming. In the table there are some 150,000 clones, under 85% of which are singletons. Source material: peripheral blood. The origin of this receptor is a human donor in a cohort sampled during active COVID-19.

CDR3 nucleotide sequence: TGCGCCAGCAGACTGCAAGAGACCCAGTACTTC. This encodes CASRLQETQYF. The gene calls are TRBV5-1 and TRBJ2-5; D is undetermined. Per the germline V gene, CDR1 is SGHRS and CDR2 is YFSETQ. V was trimmed by 5 bases and J by 2 bases, leaving 4 bases between them. The length of the CDR3 is 11 residues.